This entry lists 7 T cell receptor beta chains sequenced from one sample in a study of blood T cell repertoires in COVID-19. Assay used: immunoSEQ multiplex PCR; TCRdb lists only in-frame clones, some missing. The data contain about 81,000 clones, roughly four fifths of them singletons. The sample taken for sequencing was peripheral blood. The receptors come from a human donor in a cohort sampled during active COVID-19.

This clone was observed a few times. The V gene is TRBV15, the J gene TRBJ1-1; D is ambiguous. The V end was cut by 2 bases, the J end by 0 bases, with 4 bases between. Germline V gene data show CDR1 as LNHNV and CDR2 as YYDKDF (reference sequence). CDR3 size: 13 residues. The CDR3 DNA is TGTGCCACCAGCAGATCGGTGAACACTGAAGCTTTCTTT. This translates into CATSRSVNTEAFF.

The V and J genes are TRBV28 and TRBJ1-4; D ambiguous. This CDR3 has 14 amino acids. Trimming shortened V by 5 bases and J by 3 bases, and 10 bases separated the two germline ends. Germline assignment: CDR1 MDHEN and CDR2 SYDVKM. The CDR3 sequence: CASSPPGANEKLFF. The CDR3 nucleotides are TGTGCCAGCAGTCCCCCGGGAGCTAATGAAAAACTGTTTTTT.

The chain employs TRBV2 and TRBJ2-4; 10 nucleotides align to TRBD2. J lost 4 bases, V lost 6 bases, and 6 bases had no gene match. CDR1 and CDR2 (germline): SNHLY, FYNNEI. This CDR3 has 15 amino acids. The chain's CDR3 is CASRKSGGDKNIQYF. In DNA form, the CDR3 reads TGTGCCAGCAGAAAGAGCGGGGGGGATAAAAACATTCAGTACTTC.

The chain has TRBV2 and TRBJ1-5, with 10 bases fitting TRBD1. The CDR3 length is 17 residues. CDR1 is SNHLY, CDR2 FYNNEI, per germline. With V trimmed by 7 bases and J by 1 base, 10 bases remained unmatched. The CDR3 sequence: CASKGQGPGVSNQPQHF. CDR3 coding DNA: TGTGCCAGCAAGGGACAGGGGCCTGGGGTGAGCAATCAGCCCCAGCATTTT. Supplemented by reference TRBV2 and TRBJ1-5, the full variable domain reads EPEVTQTPSHQVTQMGQEVILRCVPISNHLYFYWYRQILGQKVEFLVSFYNNEISEKSEIFDDQFSVERPDGSNFTLKIRSTKLEDSAMYFCASKGQGPGVSNQPQHFGDGTRLSIL.

The V call is TRBV7-9, the J call TRBJ2-3; 12 bases fit TRBD2. J gave up 2 bases and V 4 bases, and 4 bases lay outside the gene matches. The CDR3 extends over 16 amino acids. Germline assignment: CDR1 SEHNR and CDR2 FQNEAQ (reference sequence). CDR3 sequence: CASSYTSGGNTDTQYF. The DNA for the CDR3 is TGTGCCAGCAGCTACACTAGCGGGGGGAACACAGATACGCAGTATTTT.

The rearrangement uses TRBV7-9 and TRBJ1-1, with 9 nucleotides matching TRBD1. CDR1 SEHNR and CDR2 FQNEAQ come from the germline V gene (reference sequence). The CDR3 contains 14 residues. V lost 3 bases, J lost 4 bases, and 3 bases stayed unmatched. CDR3 sequence reads: CASSFGTGSTEAFF. As DNA, the CDR3 is TGTGCCAGCAGCTTTGGGACAGGGAGCACTGAAGCTTTCTTT. Combining the CDR3 with reference TRBV7-9 and TRBJ1-1 gives the whole variable domain DTGVSQNPRHKITKRGQNVTFRCDPISEHNRLYWYRQTLGQGPEFLTYFQNEAQLEKSRLLSDRFSAERPKGSFSTLEIQRTEQGDSAMYLCASSFGTGSTEAFFGQGTRLTVV.

This chain joins TRBV19 and TRBJ2-1, with 7 nucleotides matching TRBD1. The CDR3 runs 15 residues. From germline, CDR1 is LNHDA and CDR2 SQIVND (reference sequence). J lost 7 bases, V lost 0 bases, and 6 bases had no gene match. CDR3 amino acids: CASSIDTTGINEQFF. In DNA, the CDR3 is TGTGCCAGTAGTATAGATACGACAGGGATAAATGAGCAGTTCTTC.